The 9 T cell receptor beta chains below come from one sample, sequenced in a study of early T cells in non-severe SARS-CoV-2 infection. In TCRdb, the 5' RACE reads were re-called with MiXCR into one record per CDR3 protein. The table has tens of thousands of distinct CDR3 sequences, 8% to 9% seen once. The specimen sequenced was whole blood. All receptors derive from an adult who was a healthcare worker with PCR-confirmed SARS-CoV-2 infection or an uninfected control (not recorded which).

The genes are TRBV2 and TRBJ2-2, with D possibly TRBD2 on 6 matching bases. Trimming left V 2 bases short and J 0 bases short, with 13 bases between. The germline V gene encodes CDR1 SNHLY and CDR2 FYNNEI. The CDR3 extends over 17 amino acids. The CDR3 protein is CASSETPGLANTGELFF. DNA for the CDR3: TGTGCCAGCAGTGAAACCCCGGGACTCGCGAACACCGGGGAGCTGTTTTTT.

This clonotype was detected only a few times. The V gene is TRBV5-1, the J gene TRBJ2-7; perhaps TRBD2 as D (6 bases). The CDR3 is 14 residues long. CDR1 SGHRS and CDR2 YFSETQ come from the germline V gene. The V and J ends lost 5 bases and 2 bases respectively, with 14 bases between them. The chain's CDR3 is CASRSSGLTYEQYF. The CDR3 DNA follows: TGCGCCAGCAGATCGAGTGGACTAACCTACGAGCAGTACTTC.

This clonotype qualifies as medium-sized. The CDR3 region is CASSRSRDYNEQFF. DNA of the CDR3: TGTGCCAGCAGTCGTTCTAGGGACTACAATGAGCAGTTCTTC. V and J are TRBV7-3 and TRBJ2-1; no clear D. CDR1 and CDR2 (germline): SGHTA, FQGTGA. CDR3 length: 14 residues. Trimming took 6 bases from V and 3 from J, leaving 12 bases between them.

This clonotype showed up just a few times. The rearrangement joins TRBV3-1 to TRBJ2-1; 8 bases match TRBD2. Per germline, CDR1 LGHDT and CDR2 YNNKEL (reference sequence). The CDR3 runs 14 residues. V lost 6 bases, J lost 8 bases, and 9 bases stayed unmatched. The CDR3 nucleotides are TGTGCCAGCAGTTCCGGGACTAGTAACTATGAGCAGTTCTTC. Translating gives CASSSGTSNYEQFF.

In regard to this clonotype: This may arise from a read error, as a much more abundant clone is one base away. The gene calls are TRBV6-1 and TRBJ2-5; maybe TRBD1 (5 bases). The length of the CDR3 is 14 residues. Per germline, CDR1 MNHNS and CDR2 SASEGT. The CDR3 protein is CTSIAQEAQETQYF. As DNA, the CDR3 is TGTACCAGCATCGCACAGGAAGCCCAAGAGACCCAGTACTTC.

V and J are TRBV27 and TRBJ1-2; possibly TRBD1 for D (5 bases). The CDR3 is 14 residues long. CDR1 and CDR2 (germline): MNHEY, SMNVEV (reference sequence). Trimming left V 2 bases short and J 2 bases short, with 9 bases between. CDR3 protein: CASSLGPGNYGYTF. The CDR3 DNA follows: TGTGCCAGCAGTTTAGGGCCAGGGAACTATGGCTACACCTTC.

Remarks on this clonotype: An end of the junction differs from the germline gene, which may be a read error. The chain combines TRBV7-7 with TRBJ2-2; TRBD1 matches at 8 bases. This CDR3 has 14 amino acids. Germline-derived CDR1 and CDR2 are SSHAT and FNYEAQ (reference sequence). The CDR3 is CASSPTGATGELFF. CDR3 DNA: TGTGCTAGCAGCCCGACAGGGGCCACCGGGGAGCTGTTTTTT.

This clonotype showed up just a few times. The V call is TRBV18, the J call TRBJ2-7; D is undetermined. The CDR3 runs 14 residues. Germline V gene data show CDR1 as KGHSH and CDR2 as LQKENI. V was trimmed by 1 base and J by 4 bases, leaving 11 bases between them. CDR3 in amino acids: CASSPRQQIYEQYF. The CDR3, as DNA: TGTGCCAGCTCACCACGGCAGCAAATTTACGAGCAGTACTTC. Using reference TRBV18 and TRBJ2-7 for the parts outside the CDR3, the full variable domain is NAGVMQNPRHLVRRRGQEARLRCSPMKGHSHVYWYRQLPEEGLKFMVYLQKENIIDESGMPKERFSAEFPKEGPSILRIQQVVRGDSAAYFCASSPRQQIYEQYFGPGTRLTVT.

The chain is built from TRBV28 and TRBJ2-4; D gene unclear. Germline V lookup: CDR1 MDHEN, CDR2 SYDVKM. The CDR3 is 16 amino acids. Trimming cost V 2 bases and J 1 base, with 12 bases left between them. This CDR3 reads CASSLGSSRAKNIQYF. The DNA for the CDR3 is TGTGCCAGCAGTTTAGGCTCCTCACGGGCCAAAAACATTCAGTACTTC.